This T cell receptor (beta chain) derives from a study of PD-1 blockade in classical Hodgkin lymphoma. Notes on the study in general: Significantly greater TCR diversity emerged by C4D1 in CD4+ cells but not CD8+ cells. Baseline diversity in complete responders resembled that of newly diagnosed patients. Newly diagnosed patients were said to have less baseline TCR diversity than healthy donors did. Those starting nivolumab under 1 year post-ASCT were excluded.

Libraries were prepared by immunoSEQ multiplex PCR; TCRdb keeps only in-frame clonotypes and omits some of them. The sample includes approximately 27,000 clones, less than 75% of them seen just once. The CDR3 is made up of 13 amino acids. The germline V gene has CDR1 WNHNN and CDR2 SYGVQD (reference sequence). Trimming left V 4 bases short and J 1 base short, with 7 bases between. Each patient relapsed following autologous stem cell transplantation, and prior brentuximab vedotin exposure differed. This clone was detected only a few times. Its antigen remains unidentified. Source: peripheral blood mononuclear cells (PBMCs), taken before the second cycle of nivolumab. The rearrangement links TRBV10-1 to TRBJ1-2; TRBD1 is a possible D gene (5 bases). The TCR comes from a human donor with classical Hodgkin lymphoma. The CDR3 DNA reads as TGCGCCAGCAGTGGACAGCTTAACTATGGCTACACCTTC. It encodes CASSGQLNYGYTF.